This TCR beta chain was identified during a study of blood T cell repertoires in COVID-19. V was pared by 1 base and J by 0 bases, with 19 bases between. The CDR3 runs 19 residues. Looked up from germline, CDR1 is SGHTA and CDR2 is FQGNSA. The method was immunoSEQ multiplex PCR; TCRdb's version includes in-frame clones alone and lacks a portion of them. The sample shows 160,000 or so clones, roughly 90% of them seen only once. The clonotype originates from a woman aged 45-65 years who had recovered from COVID-19. This chain uses TRBV7-2 with TRBJ2-4; D may be TRBD2 (6 bases). Source material: PBMCs or T cells enriched from blood (not recorded which). The CDR3: CASSLVASAGQLAKNIQYF. Written as DNA, the CDR3 is TGTGCCAGCAGCTTAGTAGCTAGCGCGGGTCAGTTAGCCAAAAACATTCAGTACTTC.